This note documents a single T cell receptor beta chain sequence. Antigen specificity is unknown. This entry belongs to a study of response to subunit inactivated influenza vaccine. MiXCR, run by TCRdb on the RT-PCR reads, gives a single entry per CDR3 protein. The repertoire has 500,000 to 600,000 distinct CDR3 sequences, 14% of them found once; the top ten carry 11%. The CDR3 is 14 residues long. J was trimmed by 1 base and V by 4 bases; bases with no gene match: 4. Germline CDR1 is SEHNR and CDR2 is FQNEAQ (reference sequence). Points from the study as a whole: Seasonal influenza vaccination, on each occasion, was suggested by the authors to recruit few new T cells.

Source: PBMCs from blood, taken about 11 days after vaccination. The chain joins TRBV7-9 to TRBJ2-7; TRBD1 matches 7 bases. This receptor was taken from a middle-aged man who received an inactivated influenza vaccine. In DNA form, the CDR3 reads TGTGCCAGCAGCTCTCCGGGACAGTCCTACGAGCAGTACTTC. This encodes CASSSPGQSYEQYF.